A selection of T cell receptor beta chains follows, all from one sample in a study of blood T cells in healthy people across ages. TCRdb reanalysed the 5' RACE reads using MiXCR and keeps one entry per CDR3 protein. The sample includes over a million distinct CDR3 sequences, around 39% of them seen just once. The material sequenced was blood. These receptors were taken from a young woman in good health. CDR3s include the opening cysteine and the closing phenylalanine or tryptophan. D genes are given only for firm matches. Where a row states a size, it is once, few, many or the class of an expanded clone; other rows omit it.

abundance	j_gene	v_gene	d_gene	CDR3nt	CDR3aa
.	TRBJ2-7	TRBV6-1	.	TGTGCCAGCAGTGAAGGGTCTAGCTATAGGCCTTTACAGTACTTC	CASSEGSSYRPLQYF
.	TRBJ2-1	TRBV2	.	TGTGCCAGCAGTGAAACGCGGGGCCCCACCAATGAGCAGTTCTTC	CASSETRGPTNEQFF
.	TRBJ2-7	TRBV7-2	TRBD1	TGTGCCAGCAACCTGGGACAGGGTTTTTACTACGAGCAGTACTTC	CASNLGQGFYYEQYF
.	TRBJ1-5	TRBV9	.	TGTGCCAGCAGCGTAGGAGGGGACACCGTGTCCCAGCATTTT	CASSVGGDTVSQHF
.	TRBJ2-3	TRBV6-5	.	TGTGCCAGCATGAAGGGCGGCACAGATACGCAGTATTTT	CASMKGGTDTQYF
.	TRBJ2-4	TRBV6-1	.	TGTGCCAGCAGTGAGGGGGCCGAAAACATTCAGTACTTC	CASSEGAENIQYF
.	TRBJ2-7	TRBV29-1	TRBD2	TGCAGCGTTTCGATAGCGGGAGGGCCAGGTTCCTACGAGCAGTACTTC	CSVSIAGGPGSYEQYF
.	TRBJ2-3	TRBV20-1	TRBD1	TGCAGTGCTAAAGGACAGGGAGTAAAAGATACGCAGTATTTT	CSAKGQGVKDTQYF
.	TRBJ1-2	TRBV27	.	TGTGCCAGCAGTTTACGGGCGTACTATGGCTACACCTTC	CASSLRAYYGYTF
.	TRBJ2-1	TRBV12-3/TRBV12-4	.	TGTGCCAGCAGTTTCCAGTTAGGAAATGAGCAGTTCTTC	CASSFQLGNEQFF
once	TRBJ2-7	TRBV9	TRBD1	TGTGCCAGCAGCGTAGGACAGGGAAGTGACGAGCAGTACTTC	CASSVGQGSDEQYF
few	TRBJ2-7	TRBV14	.	TGTGCCAGCAGCCAAGGGCCAGGGCTCTCCTACGAGCAGTACTTC	CASSQGPGLSYEQYF
.	TRBJ2-5	TRBV5-4	.	TGTGCCAGCAGCTTGGATACGGGGCAGGCAGGCGAGACCCAGTACTTC	CASSLDTGQAGETQYF
.	TRBJ2-5	TRBV28	TRBD2	TGTGTCAGCAGGCCCGCCGGTAGCTGGGGGGGGAAGCAGTACTTC	CVSRPAGSWGGKQYF
few	TRBJ2-3	TRBV7-2	.	TGTGCCAGCAGCCCAGGTGGGAAAAGCACAGATACGCAGTATTTT	CASSPGGKSTDTQYF
few	TRBJ2-1	TRBV9	.	TGTGCCAGCAGCGTAGGGTCCCTTAGATACAATGAGCAGTTCTTC	CASSVGSLRYNEQFF
.	TRBJ2-7	TRBV25-1	TRBD2	TGTGCCAGCAGTGACCTCGGGCTAGCGGAATCCTACAATGAGCAGTACTTC	CASSDLGLAESYNEQYF
few	TRBJ2-3	TRBV7-9	.	TGTGCCAGCAGCTCGCCCCGGGGTCTAATCACAGATACGCAGTATTTT	CASSSPRGLITDTQYF
.	TRBJ2-7	TRBV20-1	TRBD1	TGCAGTGCTAGAGAGGGACAGCAGAATCTTAATGGATTCTTGAACGCCGAGCAGTACTTC	CSAREGQQNLNGFLNAEQYF
.	TRBJ1-2	TRBV10-3	TRBD1	TGTGCCACCCAGGGACAGGGGAACGAGGGCTACACCTTC	CATQGQGNEGYTF
.	TRBJ2-6	TRBV2	.	TGTGCCAGCAGTGAAGCAGGGCCCGAGCGGGCCAACGTCCTGACTTTC	CASSEAGPERANVLTF
.	TRBJ2-7	TRBV6-5	.	TGTGCCAGCAGGGCCCGAGGGGGGGATTCCTACGAGCAGTACTTC	CASRARGGDSYEQYF
.	TRBJ1-2	TRBV20-1	.	TGCAGTGCGGGTGGTTCTCCGACCCGCTCGGGCTACACCTTC	CSAGGSPTRSGYTF
.	TRBJ2-5	TRBV9	TRBD2	TGTGCCAGCAGCGCAGCCGGACTAGCGGGGGAGCAGTACTTC	CASSAAGLAGEQYF
.	TRBJ1-1	TRBV28	.	TGTGCCAGCAGCTCTCGGGTCTCGAGGGGCACTGAAGCTTTCTTT	CASSSRVSRGTEAFF
.	TRBJ1-2	TRBV20-1	TRBD1	TGCAGTGCTAGAGATCCACAGGGGGTTGGCTATGGCTACACCTTC	CSARDPQGVGYGYTF
.	TRBJ2-7	TRBV12-3/TRBV12-4	TRBD2	TGTGCCAGCAGGACCGTAGCGGGAGGGCCCACCTACGGGCAGTACTTC	CASRTVAGGPTYGQYF
.	TRBJ2-3	TRBV20-1	.	TGCAGTGTTAGATGGGGCACAGATACGCAGTATTTT	CSVRWGTDTQYF
few	TRBJ1-2	TRBV5-1	.	TGCGCCAGCAGAAAATTATCAGGAGATGGCTACACCTTC	CASRKLSGDGYTF
.	TRBJ1-6	TRBV6-5	.	TGTGCCAGCAGTTACGGGCGGCAGGGGAACTCACCCCTCCACTTT	CASSYGRQGNSPLHF
few	TRBJ1-6	TRBV12-3/TRBV12-4	.	TGTGCCAGCAGTTTGGACGGGATTTGGGGTCCCCTCCACTTT	CASSLDGIWGPLHF
.	TRBJ2-3	TRBV6-1	TRBD1	TGTGCCAGCAGTGTGGGTACAGTAGGGACAGCTTATAATACAGATACGCAGTATTTT	CASSVGTVGTAYNTDTQYF
many	TRBJ2-7	TRBV29-1	TRBD1	TGCAGCGTCGTCACAGGGGGAGAATCCTACGAGCAGTACTTC	CSVVTGGESYEQYF
.	TRBJ2-3	TRBV15	.	TGTGCCACCAGCAGAGCCGGTGACACAGATACGCAGTATTTT	CATSRAGDTDTQYF
few	TRBJ2-2	TRBV6-5	.	TGTGCCAGCAGCCCCGTTGAAGGCGGGGAGCTGTTTTTT	CASSPVEGGELFF
.	TRBJ2-6	TRBV4-1	TRBD1	TGCGCCAGCAGCCCTAAGGGGGCACGTGGGGCCAACGTCCTGACTTTC	CASSPKGARGANVLTF
.	TRBJ2-7	TRBV20-1	.	TGCAGTGCTAGAGCCTCGGGCCTTTCCTCCTACAATGAGCAGTACTTC	CSARASGLSSYNEQYF
.	TRBJ2-3	TRBV11-1	.	TGTGCCAGCAGCTCCTCCCTTGGGGCTAGCGCCGGAGGGGCGGACAGTGGTACGCAGTATTTT	CASSSSLGASAGGADSGTQYF
.	TRBJ2-1	TRBV4-1	TRBD2	TGCGCCAGCAGCCTAATAGCGGGAGGGCCGCAGGACAGTGAGCAGTTCTTC	CASSLIAGGPQDSEQFF
few	TRBJ2-7	TRBV7-9	TRBD2	TGTGCCAGCAGCCATAGCGGGAGGCACACCTACGAGCAGTACTTC	CASSHSGRHTYEQYF
few	TRBJ2-2	TRBV3-1	TRBD2	TGTGCCAGCAGCCAAGAGGAGCTAGCGGGGAACACCGGGGAGCTGTTTTTT	CASSQEELAGNTGELFF
few	TRBJ2-1	TRBV12-3/TRBV12-4	TRBD1	TGTGCCAGCAGTGTCGACAGGGTCTACAATGAGCAGTTCTTC	CASSVDRVYNEQFF
many	TRBJ2-7	TRBV20-1	.	TGCAGTGCTAACGGACGAGCGGACTACAATGAGCAGTACTTC	CSANGRADYNEQYF
.	TRBJ2-7	TRBV20-1	TRBD2	TGCAGTGCTAGAGATCCGGGACTAGCGGGGAACTCCTACGAGCAGTACTTC	CSARDPGLAGNSYEQYF
few	TRBJ2-1	TRBV6-5	TRBD2	TGTGCCAGCAGTTACAGGACTCCTAGCGGGGGGCGCGCCAATGAGCAGTTCTTC	CASSYRTPSGGRANEQFF
few	TRBJ2-5	TRBV20-1	TRBD2	TGCAGTGCTAGACCTAGCGGGGGAATGGAGACCCAGTACTTC	CSARPSGGMETQYF